The 3 T cell receptor beta chains presented below share a single source sample, sequenced in a study of T-cell memory formation after mild COVID-19. A single record per CDR3 protein comes from TCRdb applying MiXCR to the 5' RACE reads. The sample consists of fewer than 700,000 distinct CDR3 sequences, roughly 18% of them appearing once. The sample consisted of PBMCs or a T cell subset sorted from them (not recorded which). These receptors were collected from an adult woman who had mild COVID-19 (a few samples of this study predate the infection). Cell type and time point are not known.

The chain is built from TRBV29-1 and TRBJ2-7; D tentatively reads TRBD1 or TRBD2 (6 bases each). The CDR3 has 14 amino acids. Germline-derived CDR1 and CDR2 are SQVTM and ANQGSEA. The ends were cut back, 4 bases at V and 1 base at J, with 14 bases in the middle. The CDR3 loop is CSVATGAGSYEQYF. The CDR3 bases are TGCAGCGTTGCGACAGGTGCGGGGTCCTACGAGCAGTACTTC.

This clonotype was recorded at least ten times. The chain joins TRBV7-3 to TRBJ2-3; the D gene is possibly TRBD2 (5 bases). The CDR3 has 14 residues. The germline gives CDR1 SGHTA, CDR2 FQGTGA. Trimming stripped 5 bases from V and 4 bases from J, with 13 bases between. The CDR3 sequence: CASSPPLAPDTQYF. CDR3 DNA sequence: TGTGCCAGCAGCCCACCCCTAGCCCCAGATACGCAGTATTTT.

The chain employs TRBV3-1 and TRBJ2-7; 7 positions agree with TRBD2. This CDR3 contains 15 residues. The V and J ends lost 2 bases and 0 bases, in that order; junction bases with no gene match: 4. CDR1 is LGHDT, CDR2 YNNKEL, per germline (reference sequence). CDR3 DNA sequence: TGTGCCAGCAGCCAACTAAGACTAGCCTCCTACGAGCAGTACTTC. Translating gives CASSQLRLASYEQYF.